The next 19 T cell receptor beta chains were all read from a single sample in a study of post-analysis software for immune sequencing data. Findings of the study overall: Compared with controls, patients had more of about five TRBV segments, including TRBV5-6, TRBV5-1 and TRBV20-1.

TCR beta cDNA libraries had unique molecular identifiers. TCRdb processed the PCR reads anew with MiXCR; each CDR3 protein has one entry. Of 740,000 or so distinct CDR3 sequences detected, under 70% appear once; the ten largest clones hold approximately 4.4%. Which antigens these TCRs recognize remains unknown. The source material was blood. The receptors derive from a girl aged 5-17 years with multiple sclerosis.

The sample holds many counts of this clonotype. The chain carries TRBV5-1 and TRBJ2-2; no clear D gene. The germline CDR1 and CDR2 sequences are SGHRS and YFSETQ. Trimming shortened V by 2 bases and J by 1 base, and 15 bases separated the two germline ends. The CDR3 is 17 amino acids. The CDR3 region has the DNA TGCGCCAGCAGCTTAAACCCATCGGGCGAGAACACCGGGGAGCTGTTTTTT. Translation: CASSLNPSGENTGELFF.

The sample holds a few counts of this clonotype. The V call is TRBV11-2, the J call TRBJ2-3; 8 positions agree with TRBD2. Losses at the gene ends were 2 bases for V and 10 bases for J; bases not matched to a gene: 5. Germline values: CDR1 SGHAT, CDR2 FQNNGV. The CDR3 totals 13 residues. The CDR3 sequence: CASSLPGTRAQYF. The CDR3 nucleotides read TGTGCCAGCAGCTTACCCGGGACTAGAGCGCAGTATTTT. Supplemented by reference TRBV11-2 and TRBJ2-3, the full variable domain reads EAGVAQSPRYKIIEKRQSVAFWCNPISGHATLYWYQQILGQGPKLLIQFQNNGVVDDSQLPKDRFSAERLKGVDSTLKIQPAKLEDSAVYLCASSLPGTRAQYFGPGTRLTVL.

This chain uses TRBV5-1 with TRBJ1-4, with a possible D match to TRBD1 (5 bases). Trimming took off 3 bases at V and 7 bases at J, with 19 bases between the two ends. Germline V CDR1 and CDR2: SGHRS, YFSETQ. The length of the CDR3 is 16 residues. The CDR3 is CASSYRPGGATEKLFF. Written as DNA, the CDR3 is TGCGCCAGCAGCTACCGCCCGGGTGGGGCTACTGAAAAACTGTTTTTT.

The rearrangement joins TRBV29-1 to TRBJ2-1; D assignment may be TRBD1 or TRBD2 (5 bases each). Germline-derived CDR1 and CDR2 are SQVTM and ANQGSEA. The CDR3 has 14 residues. Trimming pared 8 bases from V and 3 bases from J, leaving 17 bases between. The CDR3 region has the DNA TGCAGCACCCCCGGGACCCCCTTCTACAATGAGCAGTTCTTC. Amino acids: CSTPGTPFYNEQFF.

V and J are TRBV2 and TRBJ2-5; TRBD2 is a possible D gene (5 bases). Trimming pared 9 bases from V and 1 base from J, leaving 9 bases between. The CDR3 runs to 12 residues. CDR1 SNHLY and CDR2 FYNNEI come from the germline V gene. The CDR3 sequence: CASGLVQETQYF. The DNA of the CDR3 is TGTGCCAGTGGACTTGTCCAAGAGACCCAGTACTTC.

V is TRBV7-6 and J is TRBJ2-7; 7 nucleotides align to TRBD1. V dropped 2 bases and J dropped 0; count of bases not matched to a gene: 4. Germline V gene lookup returns CDR1 SGHVS and CDR2 FNYEAQ. This CDR3 spans 15 amino acids. Here the CDR3 DNA reads TGTGCCAGCAGCTTATACCGGGACAGCTCCTACGAGCAGTACTTC. The encoded protein is CASSLYRDSSYEQYF.

The chain uses TRBV5-1 and TRBJ2-5; 9 nucleotides match TRBD2. The CDR3 extends over 17 amino acids. Germline CDR1 SGHRS, CDR2 YFSETQ. Trimming removed 1 base from V and 5 bases from J; junction bases left unmatched: 12. In DNA, the CDR3 is TGCGCCAGCAGCTTGTGGTCGTTGCGGGAGGGCCTGGAGACCCAGTACTTC. It translates to CASSLWSLREGLETQYF.

This chain connects TRBV6-6 to TRBJ2-1; TRBD2 might be the D (6 bases). Deletions cut 5 bases from V and 8 bases from J, with 25 bases between. The CDR3 contains 17 residues. Germline CDR1 reads MNHNY; CDR2 reads SVGAGI (reference sequence). The CDR3 coding sequence is TGTGCCAGCAGTCGTAAAGGTAGACAGCCGCCGGGGGATGAGCAGTTCTTC. This encodes CASSRKGRQPPGDEQFF.

The chain joins TRBV27 to TRBJ2-1, with TRBD2 matching over 9 bases. The J call could be wrong; TRBJ2-7 is a better fit for the DNA end. Looked up from germline, CDR1 is MNHEY and CDR2 is SMNVEV (reference sequence). The CDR3 extends over 16 amino acids. DNA of the CDR3: TGTGCCAGCAAGCTAGCGGGGTCTCCTCCTGGCAATGAGCAGTACTTC. Translated: CASKLAGSPPGNEQYF.

The rearrangement joins TRBV7-2 to TRBJ2-1, with D uncertain. The CDR3 runs 16 residues. CDR1 is SGHTA, CDR2 FQGNSA, per germline. V was clipped by 1 base and J by 0 bases, with 10 bases between them. The CDR3 spells CASSLDGGRSYNEQFF. The CDR3 DNA sequence: TGTGCCAGCAGCTTAGATGGCGGCCGCTCCTACAATGAGCAGTTCTTC.

This rearrangement joins TRBV7-9 to TRBJ2-7; 7 bases are a match to TRBD1. The CDR3 runs to 16 residues. The germline V gene encodes CDR1 SEHNR and CDR2 FQNEAQ (reference sequence). The J segment lost 0 bases and the V segment lost 1 base, leaving 6 bases of the junction unmatched. CDR3 DNA sequence: TGTGCCAGCAGCTTAGTAGGGACAGTAGTCTCCTACGAGCAGTACTTC. Translation: CASSLVGTVVSYEQYF.

The rearrangement uses TRBV5-1 and TRBJ2-1; D is possibly TRBD2 (6 bases). Trimming took 1 base from V and 4 from J, leaving 12 bases between them. The CDR3 totals 15 residues. The germline CDR1 and CDR2 sequences are SGHRS and YFSETQ. The chain's CDR3 is CASSLISGEYNEQFF. CDR3 bases: TGCGCCAGCAGCTTGATTAGCGGAGAATACAATGAGCAGTTCTTC. The full variable domain, completed using reference TRBV5-1 and TRBJ2-1, is KAGVTQTPRYLIKTRGQQVTLSCSPISGHRSVSWYQQTPGQGLQFLFEYFSETQRNKGNFPGRFSGRQFSNSRSEMNVSTLELGDSALYLCASSLISGEYNEQFFGPGTRLTVL.

This clonotype was detected only a few times. This rearrangement joins TRBV10-3 to TRBJ2-5; 9 bases fit TRBD2. Trimming took 0 bases from V and 5 from J; bases not matched to a gene: 7. From germline, CDR1 is ENHRY and CDR2 SYGVKD. The CDR3 consists of 16 residues. The CDR3 region is CAISESLSSGDETQYF. The DNA of the CDR3 is TGTGCCATCAGTGAGTCGCTATCTAGCGGGGATGAGACCCAGTACTTC.

The table lists this clonotype with a few counts. V gene TRBV14 combines with J gene TRBJ2-4; TRBD2 matches 8 bases. Near its end, the DNA agrees better with TRBJ2-7, so the J call may be wrong. Germline V gene data show CDR1 as SGHDN and CDR2 as FVKESK. This CDR3 spans 18 amino acids. The CDR3 bases are TGTGCCAGCAGCCAGATTCCCCTGGCCGGGACTAGAAACTACGAGCAGTACTTC. It is translated as CASSQIPLAGTRNYEQYF.

The table lists this clonotype with a few counts. The CDR3 loop is CASSLKPSTWGAASEKLFF. CDR3 DNA sequence: TGTGCCAGCAGCCTGAAACCCTCCACTTGGGGAGCGGCTAGTGAAAAACTGTTTTTT. This chain joins TRBV7-6 and TRBJ1-4; D uncertain. CDR1 SGHVS and CDR2 FNYEAQ come from the germline V gene. The germline V and J ends were trimmed by 5 bases and 7 bases, with 29 bases remaining between them. CDR3 length equals 19 residues. The full variable domain, with the rest looked up from reference TRBV7-6 and TRBJ1-4, is GAGVSQSPRYKVTKRGQDVALRCDPISGHVSLYWYRQALGQGPEFLTYFNYEAQQDKSGLPNDRFSAERPEGSISTLTIQRTEQRDSAMYRCASSLKPSTWGAASEKLFFGSGTQLSVL.

The V and J genes are TRBV27 and TRBJ2-1, with TRBD2 identical over 8 bases. With 6 bases clipped from V and 9 bases from J, the junction kept 10 bases outside the gene matches. The CDR3 is made up of 14 amino acids. Germline values: CDR1 MNHEY, CDR2 SMNVEV (reference sequence). The CDR3 spells CASSRSNLAGEQFF. CDR3 bases: TGTGCCAGCAGCCGTAGCAACCTAGCGGGTGAGCAGTTCTTC.

This clonotype was seen a handful of times. The chain has TRBV29-1 and TRBJ2-1; no definite D call. Per the germline V gene, CDR1 is SQVTM and CDR2 is ANQGSEA. The length of the CDR3 is 12 residues. The CDR3 protein is CSAPTVYNEQFF. DNA for the CDR3: TGCAGTGCTCCAACAGTCTACAATGAGCAGTTCTTC.

CDR3 sequence: CSARGTRTGNEKLFF. DNA for the CDR3: TGCAGTGCTAGAGGGACTAGGACGGGTAATGAAAAACTGTTTTTT. The rearrangement uses TRBV20-1 and TRBJ1-4; D is unresolved. V was clipped by 1 base and J by 4 bases, with 13 bases between them. This CDR3 is 15 amino acids long. Germline CDR1 DFQATT, CDR2 SNEGSKA (reference sequence).

The chain combines TRBV10-3 with TRBJ2-3; D may match TRBD1 or TRBD2 (5 bases each). Looked up from germline, CDR1 is ENHRY and CDR2 is SYGVKD. The CDR3 runs 15 residues. V dropped 6 bases and J dropped 4 bases, with 17 bases sitting between them. The CDR3 spells CAIRDGARDADTQYF. CDR3 sequence (DNA): TGTGCCATCAGGGACGGGGCAAGGGACGCAGATACGCAGTATTTT.